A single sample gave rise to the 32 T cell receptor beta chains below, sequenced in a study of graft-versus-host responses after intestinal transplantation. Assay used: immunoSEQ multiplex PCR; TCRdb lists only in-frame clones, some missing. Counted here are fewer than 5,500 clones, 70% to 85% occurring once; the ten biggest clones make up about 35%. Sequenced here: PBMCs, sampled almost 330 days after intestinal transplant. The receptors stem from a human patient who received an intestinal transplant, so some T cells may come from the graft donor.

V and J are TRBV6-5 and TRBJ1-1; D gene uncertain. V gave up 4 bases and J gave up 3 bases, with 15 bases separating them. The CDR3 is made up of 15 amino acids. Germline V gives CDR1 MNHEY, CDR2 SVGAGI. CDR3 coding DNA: TGTGCCAGCAGTTCCTCCAAGGGTCCTCACACTGAAGCTTTCTTT. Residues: CASSSSKGPHTEAFF.

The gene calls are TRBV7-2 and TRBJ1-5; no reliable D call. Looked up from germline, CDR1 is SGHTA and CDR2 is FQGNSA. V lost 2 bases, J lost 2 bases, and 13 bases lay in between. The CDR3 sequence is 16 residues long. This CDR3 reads CASSLLPPHGNQPQHF. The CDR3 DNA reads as TGTGCCAGCAGCTTACTTCCCCCCCATGGCAATCAGCCCCAGCATTTT.

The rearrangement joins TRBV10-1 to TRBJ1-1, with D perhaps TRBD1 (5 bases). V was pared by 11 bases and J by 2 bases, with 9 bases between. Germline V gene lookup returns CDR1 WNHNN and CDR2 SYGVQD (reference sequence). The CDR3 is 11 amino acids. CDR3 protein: CAPRDNTEAFF. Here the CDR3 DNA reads TGCGCCCCCCGGGACAACACTGAAGCTTTCTTT.

CDR3 amino acids: CASSQGRGQAYEQYF. Written as DNA, the CDR3 is TGTGCCAGCAGCCAAGGGAGGGGACAGGCCTACGAGCAGTACTTC. This chain joins TRBV14 and TRBJ2-5; 8 bases agree with TRBD1. The better agreement between TRBJ2-7 and the DNA end casts doubt on the J call. CDR3 length: 15 amino acids. Germline V lookup: CDR1 SGHDN, CDR2 FVKESK.

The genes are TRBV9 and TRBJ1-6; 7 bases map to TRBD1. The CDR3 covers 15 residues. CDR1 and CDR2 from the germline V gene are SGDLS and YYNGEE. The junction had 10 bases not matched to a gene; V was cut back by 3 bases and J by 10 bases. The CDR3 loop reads CASSGGQVLGSPLHF. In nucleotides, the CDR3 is TGTGCCAGCAGCGGCGGACAGGTCCTAGGGTCACCCCTCCACTTT.

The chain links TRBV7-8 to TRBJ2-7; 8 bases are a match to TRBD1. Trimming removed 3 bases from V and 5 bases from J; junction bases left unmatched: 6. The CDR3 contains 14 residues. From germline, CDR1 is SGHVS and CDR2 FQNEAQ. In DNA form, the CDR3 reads TGTGCCAGCAGCTTCCGCCGACAGGGGCACGAGCAGTACTTC. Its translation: CASSFRRQGHEQYF.

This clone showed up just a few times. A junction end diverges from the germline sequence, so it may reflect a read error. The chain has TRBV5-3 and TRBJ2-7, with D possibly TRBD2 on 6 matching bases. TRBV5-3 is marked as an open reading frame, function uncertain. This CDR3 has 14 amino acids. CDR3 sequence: CASSLRGLDYEQYF. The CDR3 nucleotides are TGTGCCAGCAGCTTGCGGGGACTGGACTACGAGCAGTACTTC.

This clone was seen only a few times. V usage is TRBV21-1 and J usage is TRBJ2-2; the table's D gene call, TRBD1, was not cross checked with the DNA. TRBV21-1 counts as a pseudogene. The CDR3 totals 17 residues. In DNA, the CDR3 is TGTGCCAGCAGCAAAGGGACAGGCCAATCGAACACCGGGGAGCTGTTTTTT. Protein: CASSKGTGQSNTGELFF.

The CDR3, as DNA: TGTGCCAGCAGCTTAGCCCTTAGCGGGGATATGAATACGCAGTATTTT. Its protein is CASSLALSGDMNTQYF. The rearrangement uses TRBV11-3 and TRBJ2-3; TRBD2 matches at 8 bases. This CDR3 spans 16 amino acids. Per the germline V gene, CDR1 is SGHNT and CDR2 is YENEEA. V was clipped by 1 base and J by 7 bases; unmatched bases: 10.

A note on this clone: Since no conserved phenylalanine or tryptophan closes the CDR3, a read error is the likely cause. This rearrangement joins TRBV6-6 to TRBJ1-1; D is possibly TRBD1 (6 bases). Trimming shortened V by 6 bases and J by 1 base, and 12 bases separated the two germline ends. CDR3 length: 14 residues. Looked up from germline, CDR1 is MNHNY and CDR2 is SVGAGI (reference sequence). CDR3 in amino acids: CASRTGGQNTEAFS. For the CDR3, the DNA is TGTGCCAGCAGGACAGGTGGCCAGAACACTGAAGCTTTCTCT.

This chain's CDR3 is CASSFRRQGHEQYF. The CDR3 DNA follows: TGTGCCAGCAGCTTCCGCCGACAGGGGCACGAGCAGTACTTC. The chain carries TRBV11-3 and TRBJ2-7; 8 bases are a match to TRBD1. V dropped 3 bases and J dropped 5; count of bases not matched to a gene: 6. The CDR3 extends over 14 amino acids. Germline CDR1 reads SGHNT; CDR2 reads YENEEA.

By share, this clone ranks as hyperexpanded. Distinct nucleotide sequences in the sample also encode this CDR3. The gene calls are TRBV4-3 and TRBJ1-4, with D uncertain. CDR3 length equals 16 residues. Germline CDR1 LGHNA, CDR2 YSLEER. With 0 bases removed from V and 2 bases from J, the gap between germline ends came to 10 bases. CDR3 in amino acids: CASSQDLGFTNEKLFF. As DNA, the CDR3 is TGCGCCAGCAGCCAAGATCTGGGGTTCACTAATGAAAAACTGTTTTTT.

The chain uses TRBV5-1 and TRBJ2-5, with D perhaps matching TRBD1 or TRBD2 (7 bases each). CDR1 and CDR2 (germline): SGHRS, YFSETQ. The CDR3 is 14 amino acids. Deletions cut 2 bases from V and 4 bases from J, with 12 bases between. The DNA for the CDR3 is TGCGCCAGCAGCTTCACAGGGGAGGGAGAGACCCAGTACTTC. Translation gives CASSFTGEGETQYF.

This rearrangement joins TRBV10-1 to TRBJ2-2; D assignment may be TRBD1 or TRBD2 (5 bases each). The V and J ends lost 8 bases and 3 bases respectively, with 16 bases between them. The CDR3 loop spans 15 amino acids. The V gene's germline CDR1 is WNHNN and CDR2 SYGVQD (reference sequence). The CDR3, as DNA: TGCGCCAGCTCTGACGGGACGCAAGACACCGGGGAGCTGTTTTTT. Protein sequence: CASSDGTQDTGELFF.

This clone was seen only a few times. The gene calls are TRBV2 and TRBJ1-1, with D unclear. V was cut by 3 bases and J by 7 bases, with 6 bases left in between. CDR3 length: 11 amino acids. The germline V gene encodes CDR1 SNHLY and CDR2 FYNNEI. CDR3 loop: CASSEADEAFF. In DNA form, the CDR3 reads TGTGCCAGCAGTGAGGCAGATGAAGCTTTCTTT.

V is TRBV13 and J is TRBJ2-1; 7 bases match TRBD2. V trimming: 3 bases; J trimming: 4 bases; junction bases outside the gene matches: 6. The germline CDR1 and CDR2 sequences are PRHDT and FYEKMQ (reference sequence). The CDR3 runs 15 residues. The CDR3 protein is CASSLLGGGYNEQFF. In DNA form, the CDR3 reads TGTGCCAGCAGCTTGTTGGGCGGGGGTTACAATGAGCAGTTCTTC.

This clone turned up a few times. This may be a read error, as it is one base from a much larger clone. In nucleotides, the CDR3 is TGCGCCAGCAGCCAAGCGGTCGGATTCAACACCGGGGAGCTGTTTTTT. Protein sequence: CASSQAVGFNTGELFF. J is TRBJ2-2 and V is TRBV4-3; D unresolved. This CDR3 has 16 amino acids. The V end was cut by 1 base, the J end by 2 bases, with 11 bases between. Germline V gives CDR1 LGHNA, CDR2 YSLEER.

This CDR3 is CASSLLSGRGTEAFF. CDR3 sequence (DNA): TGTGCCAGCAGTTTATTGTCGGGCAGGGGTACTGAAGCTTTCTTT. The rearrangement uses TRBV27 and TRBJ1-1; D perhaps matches TRBD1 (6 bases). CDR1 is MNHEY and CDR2 is SMNVEV in the germline V gene (reference sequence). V was shortened by 1 base and J by 5 bases, with 14 bases between the two germline ends. The CDR3 is made up of 15 amino acids.

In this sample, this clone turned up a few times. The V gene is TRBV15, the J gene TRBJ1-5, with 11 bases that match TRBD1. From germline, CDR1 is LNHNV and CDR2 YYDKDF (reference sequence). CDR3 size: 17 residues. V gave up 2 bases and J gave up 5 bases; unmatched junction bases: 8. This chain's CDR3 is CATSRNTGTGGDQPQHF. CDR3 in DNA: TGTGCCACCAGCAGAAACACCGGGACAGGGGGGGATCAGCCCCAGCATTTT.

The CDR3 sequence: CASSLARQGQETQYF. The DNA for the CDR3 is TGTGCCAGCAGCTTAGCGCGTCAGGGGCAAGAGACCCAGTACTTC. The rearrangement joins TRBV7-9 to TRBJ2-5; a weak D match, TRBD1 (6 bases). Trimming shortened V by 0 bases and J by 2 bases, and 10 bases separated the two germline ends. CDR3 length: 15 residues. Germline assignment: CDR1 SEHNR and CDR2 FQNEAQ (reference sequence).

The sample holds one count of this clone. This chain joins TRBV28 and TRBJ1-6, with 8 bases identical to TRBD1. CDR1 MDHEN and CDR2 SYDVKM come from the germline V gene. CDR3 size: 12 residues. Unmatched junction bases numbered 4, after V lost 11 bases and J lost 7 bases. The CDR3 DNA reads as TGTGCCGCGACAGGGGACAATTCACCCCTCCACTTT. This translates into CAATGDNSPLHF. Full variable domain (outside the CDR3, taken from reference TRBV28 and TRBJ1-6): DVKVTQSSRYLVKRTGEKVFLECVQDMDHENMFWYRQDPGLGLRLIYFSYDVKMKEKGDIPEGYSVSREKKERFSLILESASTNQTSMYLCAATGDNSPLHFGNGTRLTVT.

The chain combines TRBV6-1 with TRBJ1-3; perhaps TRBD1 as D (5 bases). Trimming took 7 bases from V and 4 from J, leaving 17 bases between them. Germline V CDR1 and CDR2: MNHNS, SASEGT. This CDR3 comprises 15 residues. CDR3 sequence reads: CASTLAATGGNTIYF. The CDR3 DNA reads TGTGCCAGCACTTTGGCCGCCACAGGAGGAAACACCATATATTTT.

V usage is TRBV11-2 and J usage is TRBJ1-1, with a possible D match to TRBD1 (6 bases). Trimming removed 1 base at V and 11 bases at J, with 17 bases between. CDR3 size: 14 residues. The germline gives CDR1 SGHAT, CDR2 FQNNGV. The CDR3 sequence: CASSLVRDTGRAFF. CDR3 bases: TGTGCCAGCAGCTTAGTCAGGGACACAGGGCGGGCTTTCTTT.

CDR3 sequence reads: CASSFSQGREYEQYF. The CDR3 region has the DNA TGTGCCAGCAGCTTCTCCCAGGGCAGGGAATACGAGCAGTACTTC. This chain links TRBV7-2 with TRBJ2-5; D perhaps matches TRBD1 (5 bases). The J call may be mistaken, given a closer DNA end match to TRBJ2-7. CDR3 length: 15 amino acids. Germline loops: CDR1 SGHTA, CDR2 FQGNSA.

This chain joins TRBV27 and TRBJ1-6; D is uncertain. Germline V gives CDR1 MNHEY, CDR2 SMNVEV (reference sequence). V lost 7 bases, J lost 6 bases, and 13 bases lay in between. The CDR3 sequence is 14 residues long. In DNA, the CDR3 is TGTGCCAGCAAGGAACACACATTTAATTCACCCCTCCACTTT. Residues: CASKEHTFNSPLHF.

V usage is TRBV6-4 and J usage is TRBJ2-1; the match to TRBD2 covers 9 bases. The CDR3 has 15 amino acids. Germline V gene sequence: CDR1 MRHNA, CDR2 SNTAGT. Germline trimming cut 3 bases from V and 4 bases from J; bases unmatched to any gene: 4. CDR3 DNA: TGTGCCAGCAGTGAGGTAGCGGGGGATTACAATGAGCAGTTCTTC. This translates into CASSEVAGDYNEQFF.

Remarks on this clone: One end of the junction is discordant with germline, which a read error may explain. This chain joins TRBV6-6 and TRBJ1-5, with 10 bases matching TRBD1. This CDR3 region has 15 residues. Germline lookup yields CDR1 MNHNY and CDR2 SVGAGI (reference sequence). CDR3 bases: TGTGCCAGCACGGGGACAGGGGTAGGCAATCAGCCCCAGAATTTT. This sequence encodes CASTGTGVGNQPQNF.

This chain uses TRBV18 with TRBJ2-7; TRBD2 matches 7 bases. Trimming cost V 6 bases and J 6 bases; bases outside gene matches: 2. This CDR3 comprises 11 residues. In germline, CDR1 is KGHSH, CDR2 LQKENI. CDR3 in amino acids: CASSGGGEQYF. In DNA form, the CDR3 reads TGTGCCAGCTCCGGCGGGGGCGAGCAGTACTTC.

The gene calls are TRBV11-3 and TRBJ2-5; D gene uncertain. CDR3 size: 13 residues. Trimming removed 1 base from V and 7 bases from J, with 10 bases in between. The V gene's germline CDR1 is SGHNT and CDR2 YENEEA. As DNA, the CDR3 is TGTGCCAGCAGCTTAGTTGACACGGGGACCCAGTACTTC. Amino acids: CASSLVDTGTQYF. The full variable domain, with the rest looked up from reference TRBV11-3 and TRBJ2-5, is EAGVVQSPRYKIIEKKQPVAFWCNPISGHNTLYWYLQNLGQGPELLIRYENEEAVDDSQLPKDRFSAERLKGVDSTLKIQPAELGDSAVYLCASSLVDTGTQYFGPGTRLLVL.

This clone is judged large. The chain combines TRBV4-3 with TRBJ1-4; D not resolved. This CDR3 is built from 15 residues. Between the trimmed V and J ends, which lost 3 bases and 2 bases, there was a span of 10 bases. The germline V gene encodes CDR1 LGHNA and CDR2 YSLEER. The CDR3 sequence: CASSHPGYTNEKLFF. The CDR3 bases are TGCGCCAGCAGCCATCCGGGGTATACTAATGAAAAACTGTTTTTT.

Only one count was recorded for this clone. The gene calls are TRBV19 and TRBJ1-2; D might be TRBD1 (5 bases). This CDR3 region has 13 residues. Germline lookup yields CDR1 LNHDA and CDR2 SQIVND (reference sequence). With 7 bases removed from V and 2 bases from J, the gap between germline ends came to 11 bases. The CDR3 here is CASTPGRNYGYTF. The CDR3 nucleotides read TGTGCCAGTACCCCGGGACGGAACTATGGCTACACCTTC.

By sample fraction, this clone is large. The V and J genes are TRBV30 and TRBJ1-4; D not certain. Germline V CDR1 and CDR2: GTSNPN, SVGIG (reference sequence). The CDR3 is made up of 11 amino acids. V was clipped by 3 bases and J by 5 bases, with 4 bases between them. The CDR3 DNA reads TGTGCCTGGAGCGTAAATGAAAAACTGTTTTTT. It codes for CAWSVNEKLFF.